The 26 T cell receptor beta chains presented below share a single source sample, sequenced in a study of T cell responses to AZD1222 COVID-19 vaccine. Sequencing was performed with immunoSEQ multiplex PCR; in TCRdb, only in-frame clones are kept and a portion is missing. Among some 22,000 clones, approximately 82% were seen once, and the ten largest hold less than 50%. The specimen comprised peripheral blood, sampled on day 0 of AZD1222 vaccination. These receptors came from an adult in good health.

V usage is TRBV5-1 and J usage is TRBJ1-4; unclear D gene. Germline loops: CDR1 SGHRS, CDR2 YFSETQ. V was pared by 4 bases and J by 4 bases, with 23 bases between. The CDR3 spans 18 residues. The CDR3 DNA reads TGCGCCAGCAGCCCCGGCCGGGATTCCATAAGCGGTAATGAAAAACTGTTTTTT. Protein: CASSPGRDSISGNEKLFF.

The chain combines TRBV15 with TRBJ2-1; D remains unclear. V was cut by 4 bases and J by 1 base, with 11 bases left in between. Germline CDR1 is LNHNV and CDR2 is YYDKDF (reference sequence). The CDR3 is made up of 15 amino acids. CDR3 sequence: CATSNSDQSYNEQFF. The CDR3 bases are TGTGCCACCAGCAATTCCGACCAATCCTACAATGAGCAGTTCTTC. Full variable domain (remainder filled in from reference TRBV15 and TRBJ2-1): DAMVIQNPRYQVTQFGKPVTLSCSQTLNHNVMYWYQQKSSQAPKLLFHYYDKDFNNEADTPDNFQSRRPNTSFCFLDIRSPGLGDTAMYLCATSNSDQSYNEQFFGPGTRLTVL.

The gene calls are TRBV13 and TRBJ2-1, with 9 bases matching TRBD2. V was clipped by 4 bases and J by 4 bases; unmatched bases: 8. The CDR3 is 16 residues long. Germline loops: CDR1 PRHDT, CDR2 FYEKMQ (reference sequence). CDR3 amino acids: CASSSMRGGSYNEQFF. Written as DNA, the CDR3 is TGTGCCAGCAGCTCCATGCGGGGGGGGTCATACAATGAGCAGTTCTTC. Full variable domain (rest looked up from reference TRBV13 and TRBJ2-1): AAGVIQSPRHLIKEKRETATLKCYPIPRHDTVYWYQQGPGQDPQFLISFYEKMQSDKGSIPDRFSAQQFSDYHSELNMSSLELGDSALYFCASSSMRGGSYNEQFFGPGTRLTVL.

The rearrangement links TRBV7-2 to TRBJ1-2; 8 bases fit TRBD1. V lost 1 base to trimming and J lost 7 bases; unmatched junction nucleotides: 8. CDR1 SGHTA and CDR2 FQGNSA come from the germline V gene. CDR3 length: 15 residues. The CDR3: CASSLGAGGAFGYTF. The CDR3 DNA follows: TGTGCCAGCAGCTTAGGGGCAGGGGGCGCGTTTGGCTACACCTTC. Using reference TRBV7-2 and TRBJ1-2 for the parts outside the CDR3, the full variable domain is GAGVSQSPSNKVTEKGKDVELRCDPISGHTALYWYRQSLGQGLEFLIYFQGNSAPDKSGLPSDRFSAERTGGSVSTLTIQRTQQEDSAVYLCASSLGAGGAFGYTFGSGTRLTVV.

The genes are TRBV7-9 and TRBJ1-1; D gene ambiguous. Germline V gene sequence: CDR1 SEHNR, CDR2 FQNEAQ (reference sequence). V lost 5 bases to trimming and J lost 2 bases, with 12 bases between them. This CDR3 is 14 amino acids long. The CDR3 bases are TGTGCCAGCAGCCCGGACGAGTATAACACTGAAGCTTTCTTT. Amino acids: CASSPDEYNTEAFF.

This clone was counted a single time. The V call is TRBV11-3, the J call TRBJ2-3; 10 bases fit TRBD2. The CDR3 runs 17 residues. CDR1 is SGHNT, CDR2 YENEEA, per germline. The V and J ends lost 1 base and 0 bases, in that order; junction bases with no gene match: 4. In DNA form, the CDR3 reads TGTGCCAGCAGCTTAGGAATAGCGGGAGGAAGCACAGATACGCAGTATTTT. This encodes CASSLGIAGGSTDTQYF.

The chain links TRBV19 to TRBJ1-1; tentative D call: TRBD1 (5 bases). The CDR3 length is 14 residues. Germline CDR1 and CDR2: LNHDA and SQIVND (reference sequence). V lost 7 bases, J lost 0 bases, and 12 bases lay in between. The CDR3 DNA reads as TGTGCCAGTACCCCGGGACGGATGAACACTGAAGCTTTCTTT. It specifies CASTPGRMNTEAFF.

The chain employs TRBV5-1 and TRBJ1-3; D not certain. The ends were cut back, 4 bases at V and 2 bases at J, with 13 bases in the middle. CDR3 size: 15 residues. CDR1 and CDR2 from the germline V gene are SGHRS and YFSETQ. In nucleotides, the CDR3 is TGCGCCAGCAGCACTAACCGGGCCGCTGGAAACACCATATATTTT. Its protein product is CASSTNRAAGNTIYF.

This rearrangement joins TRBV6-5 to TRBJ2-7; D perhaps matches TRBD2 (6 bases). Trimming left V 8 bases short and J 2 bases short, with 19 bases between. CDR1 is MNHEY, CDR2 SVGAGI, per germline. This CDR3 comprises 15 residues. The CDR3 DNA follows: TGTGCCAGCCTAAAAGGAGGCCCGGGAGCCTACGAGCAGTACTTC. It specifies CASLKGGPGAYEQYF.

This chain uses TRBV14 with TRBJ1-2, with D maybe TRBD1 (5 bases). Germline V gives CDR1 SGHDN, CDR2 FVKESK. CDR3 length equals 14 residues. Trimming removed 4 bases from V and 3 bases from J, with 12 bases in between. The CDR3 nucleotides are TGTGCCAGCAGCCTTTGGGGAGGGGACTATGGCTACACCTTC. Its protein product is CASSLWGGDYGYTF.

The chain is built from TRBV2 and TRBJ2-7; TRBD2 aligns across 7 bases. Per germline, CDR1 SNHLY and CDR2 FYNNEI. V lost 5 bases and J lost 9; bases outside the gene matches: 1. The CDR3 covers 10 residues. The CDR3: CASSSGTQYF. CDR3 DNA: TGTGCCAGCAGTAGCGGGACGCAGTACTTC.

The rearrangement links TRBV10-3 to TRBJ2-5; 12 nucleotides match TRBD2. V was clipped by 3 bases and J by 5 bases; unmatched bases: 4. The CDR3 has 15 residues. Germline V gene data show CDR1 as ENHRY and CDR2 as SYGVKD. DNA of the CDR3: TGTGCCATCAGTGATGCTAGCGGGAGGGCGGAGACCCAGTACTTC. Residues: CAISDASGRAETQYF.

This chain links TRBV11-3 with TRBJ2-2, with TRBD1 identical over 8 bases. With V trimmed by 4 bases and J by 4 bases, 2 bases remained unmatched. The CDR3 is 14 residues long. CDR1 is SGHNT and CDR2 is YENEEA in the germline V gene. The CDR3 nucleotides read TGTGCCAGCAGCTCGGACAGGGTCACCGGGGAGCTGTTTTTT. Amino acids: CASSSDRVTGELFF. The complete variable domain, with remaining parts taken from reference TRBV11-3 and TRBJ2-2, reads EAGVVQSPRYKIIEKKQPVAFWCNPISGHNTLYWYLQNLGQGPELLIRYENEEAVDDSQLPKDRFSAERLKGVDSTLKIQPAELGDSAVYLCASSSDRVTGELFFGEGSRLTVL.

The rearrangement links TRBV5-1 to TRBJ2-1; 11 bases are shared with TRBD2. This CDR3 has 15 amino acids. V lost 6 bases, J lost 6 bases, and 8 bases stayed unmatched. Germline V gene lookup returns CDR1 SGHRS and CDR2 YFSETQ. The CDR3 loop is CASNLAGGERNEQFF. CDR3 sequence (DNA): TGCGCCAGCAATCTAGCGGGGGGCGAACGCAATGAGCAGTTCTTC.

The chain carries TRBV29-1 and TRBJ1-4; D remains unclear. Germline V CDR1 and CDR2: SQVTM, ANQGSEA. This CDR3 is built from 13 residues. V was pared by 4 bases and J by 5 bases, with 11 bases between. In DNA, the CDR3 is TGCAGCGTTGTTGGCAGCGGGAATGAAAAACTGTTTTTT. Translation: CSVVGSGNEKLFF.

The CDR3 nucleotides are TGTGCCAGCAGTTACCGACAGGGCTCAGTCTATGGCTACACCTTC. Translated: CASSYRQGSVYGYTF. The rearrangement uses TRBV6-2 or TRBV6-3 and TRBJ1-2; TRBD1 agrees at 7 bases. V gave up 2 bases and J gave up 4 bases; unmatched junction bases: 7. Germline V lookup: CDR1 MNHEY, CDR2 SVGEGT. There are 15 residues in the CDR3.

J is TRBJ2-1 and V is TRBV5-1, with TRBD2 identical over 7 bases. The J segment lost 1 base and the V segment lost 5 bases, leaving 6 bases of the junction unmatched. CDR1 SGHRS and CDR2 YFSETQ come from the germline V gene. This CDR3 contains 15 residues. The CDR3 DNA reads as TGCGCCAGCAGACGTCTAGCGGAGTCCTACAATGAGCAGTTCTTC. Its protein is CASRRLAESYNEQFF.

This clone was seen a few times. The CDR3 nucleotides are TGTGCCAGCTCGACCCGGGACGGCCCTTACGAGCAGTACTTC. It encodes CASSTRDGPYEQYF. This rearrangement joins TRBV18 to TRBJ2-7; D tentatively reads TRBD1 or TRBD2 (5 bases each). V was shortened by 6 bases and J by 4 bases, with 16 bases between the two germline ends. Germline lookup yields CDR1 KGHSH and CDR2 LQKENI. The CDR3 sequence is 14 residues long. The full variable domain, in which reference TRBV18 and TRBJ2-7 provide the parts outside the CDR3, is NAGVMQNPRHLVRRRGQEARLRCSPMKGHSHVYWYRQLPEEGLKFMVYLQKENIIDESGMPKERFSAEFPKEGPSILRIQQVVRGDSAAYFCASSTRDGPYEQYFGPGTRLTVT.

The chain has TRBV6-2 or TRBV6-3 and TRBJ2-1, with D uncertain. With 4 bases removed from V and 4 bases from J, the gap between germline ends came to 11 bases. The CDR3 is 14 amino acids. CDR1 and CDR2 from the germline V gene are MNHEY and SVGEGT. The CDR3 here is CASSSLAAYNEQFF. CDR3 in DNA: TGTGCCAGCAGTTCTCTGGCAGCTTACAATGAGCAGTTCTTC.

The chain joins TRBV25-1 to TRBJ2-7, with D possibly matching TRBD2 (6 bases). Germline V gives CDR1 MGHDK, CDR2 SYGVNS. V was shortened by 3 bases and J by 3 bases, with 15 bases between the two germline ends. The CDR3 has 15 residues. The CDR3 DNA reads as TGTGCCAGCAGTGATCCCGGGAGCGCCCGCTACGAGCAGTACTTC. The encoded protein is CASSDPGSARYEQYF.

The chain is built from TRBV6-1 and TRBJ1-5, with 7 positions matching TRBD1. CDR1 and CDR2 from the germline V gene are MNHNS and SASEGT. The length of the CDR3 is 15 residues. The junction had 5 bases not matched to a gene; V was cut back by 6 bases and J by 0 bases. The CDR3 is CASRPTGISNQPQHF. The CDR3 DNA reads as TGTGCCAGCAGGCCGACAGGGATTAGCAATCAGCCCCAGCATTTT.

V gene TRBV7-9 combines with J gene TRBJ2-1; 11 nucleotides agree with TRBD1. Looked up from germline, CDR1 is SEHNR and CDR2 is FQNEAQ (reference sequence). The V and J ends lost 5 bases and 8 bases, in that order; junction bases with no gene match: 11. This CDR3 is built from 16 residues. The CDR3 reads CASSPRRDRGLHEQFF. The CDR3 DNA reads TGTGCCAGCAGCCCCCGCCGGGACAGGGGGTTACATGAGCAGTTCTTC.

V is TRBV5-1 and J is TRBJ2-3, with 14 nucleotides matching TRBD2. Looked up from germline, CDR1 is SGHRS and CDR2 is YFSETQ. Trimming took 4 bases from V and 6 from J; bases not matched to a gene: 4. CDR3 length: 15 amino acids. The CDR3 loop is CASSPGLAGVDTQYF. The CDR3 bases are TGCGCCAGCAGCCCGGGACTAGCGGGGGTGGATACGCAGTATTTT.

To note about this clone: A junction boundary mismatches the germline segment, possibly from a read error. The rearrangement uses TRBV28 and TRBJ1-6; no reliable D call. Germline V CDR1 and CDR2: MDHEN, SYDVKM. This CDR3 contains 13 residues. CDR3 sequence reads: CASSGVHKSPLHF. The CDR3 bases are TGTGCCAGCAGTGGGGTTCATAAATCACCCCTCCACTTT.

This clone has just a few counts. The chain combines TRBV11-2 with TRBJ2-7; 9 positions agree with TRBD1. The length of the CDR3 is 16 residues. With 2 bases clipped from V and 3 bases from J, the junction kept 8 bases outside the gene matches. Germline V lookup: CDR1 SGHAT, CDR2 FQNNGV. The CDR3 region has the DNA TGTGCCAGCAGCTTAACCGGGACAGGGATCCTCTACGAGCAGTACTTC. Translation gives CASSLTGTGILYEQYF.

V and J are TRBV9 and TRBJ2-7; TRBD1 aligns across 8 bases. V was pared by 4 bases and J by 5 bases, with 11 bases of the junction left unmatched. This CDR3 is built from 15 residues. Germline values: CDR1 SGDLS, CDR2 YYNGEE. The CDR3: CASSPRQGRVDEQYF. For the CDR3, the DNA is TGTGCCAGCAGCCCCCGACAGGGGCGTGTGGACGAGCAGTACTTC.